The clone carrying this T cell receptor beta chain has just a few counts. The antigen is undetermined. Sorting based on CD45RO/CCR7/CD25/CD127/CD95/CD27 separated CD4+ naive, central memory, regulatory and stem cell-like memory cells. This specimen belongs to a study of beta chain features in type 1 diabetes. Study findings and constraints: Shortening of TCRB CDR3s, moderate but significant, appeared in all four CD4+ subsets of Type 1 diabetes patients.

The germline V and J ends were trimmed by 0 bases and 9 bases, with 24 bases remaining between them. The germline gives CDR1 SGHDN, CDR2 FVKESK. There are 18 residues in the CDR3. Expressed TCRB transcripts were sequenced, since all the RNA that had been isolated was reverse transcribed. There were about 3.57 million reads on average in the naive, central memory and regulatory T cell samples. The repertoire was sequenced with immunoSEQ multiplex PCR; TCRdb's copy has only in-frame clones and lacks some. The sample consists of about 230,000 clones, about a sixth of them appearing once. The chain has TRBV14 and TRBJ2-1; D might be TRBD2 (6 bases). The receptor's source is a man aged 25 to 40 with type 1 diabetes. Sequencing used naive CD4+ T cells from blood. Here the CDR3 reads CASSQDGRPSALLGEQFF. In DNA form, the CDR3 reads TGTGCCAGCAGCCAAGACGGGAGACCTAGCGCGCTTCTCGGTGAGCAGTTCTTC.